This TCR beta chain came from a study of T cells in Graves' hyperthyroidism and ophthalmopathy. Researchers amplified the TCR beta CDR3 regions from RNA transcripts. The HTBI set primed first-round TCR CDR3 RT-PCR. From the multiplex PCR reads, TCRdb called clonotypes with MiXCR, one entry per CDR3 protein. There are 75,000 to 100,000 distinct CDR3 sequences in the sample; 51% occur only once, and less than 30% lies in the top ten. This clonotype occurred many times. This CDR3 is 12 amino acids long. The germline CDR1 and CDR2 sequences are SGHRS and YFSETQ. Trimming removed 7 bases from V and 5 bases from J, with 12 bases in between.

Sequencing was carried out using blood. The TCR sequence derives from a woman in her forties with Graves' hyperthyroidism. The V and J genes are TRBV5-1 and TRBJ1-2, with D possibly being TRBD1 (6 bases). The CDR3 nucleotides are TGCGCCAGCGCGAAGACAGGTTATGGCTACACCTTC. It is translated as CASAKTGYGYTF.